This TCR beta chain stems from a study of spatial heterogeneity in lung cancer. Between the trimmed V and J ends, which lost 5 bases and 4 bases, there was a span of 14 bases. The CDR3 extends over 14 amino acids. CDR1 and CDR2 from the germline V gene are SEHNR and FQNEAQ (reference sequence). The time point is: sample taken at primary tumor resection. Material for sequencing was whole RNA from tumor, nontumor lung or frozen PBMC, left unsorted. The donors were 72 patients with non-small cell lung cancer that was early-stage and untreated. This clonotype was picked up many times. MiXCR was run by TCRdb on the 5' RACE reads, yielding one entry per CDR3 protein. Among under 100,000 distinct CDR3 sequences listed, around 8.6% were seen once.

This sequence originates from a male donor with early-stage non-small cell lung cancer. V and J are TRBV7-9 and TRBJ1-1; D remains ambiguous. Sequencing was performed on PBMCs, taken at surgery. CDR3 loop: CASSMSRGTTEAFF. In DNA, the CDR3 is TGTGCCAGCAGCATGTCTAGAGGAACCACTGAAGCTTTCTTT.